These 19 T cell receptor beta chains originate from one sample sequenced in a study of CD8+ T cells in alopecia areata. Sequencing templates came from extracted RNA that was reverse transcribed into cDNA. Data came from immunoSEQ multiplex PCR; TCRdb stores just in-frame clones and leaves some out. This table holds 8,000 to 10,000 clones, more than 65% found once. Peripheral blood and lesional scalp punch biopsies were taken from alopecia areata patients. The source material was skin. All receptors derive from a human donor with alopecia areata.

The gene calls are TRBV15 and TRBJ1-1; possibly TRBD1 for D (5 bases). The CDR3 extends over 15 amino acids. The V gene lost 4 bases and the J gene lost 1 base, with 13 bases spanning the gap. CDR1 LNHNV and CDR2 YYDKDF come from the germline V gene (reference sequence). CDR3 in amino acids: CATSTLDSRNTEAFF. For the CDR3, the DNA is TGTGCCACCAGCACTTTAGACAGCAGGAACACTGAAGCTTTCTTT.

In DNA, the CDR3 is TGTGCCAGCAGTCTCACGCCGGGAGCTCAAGAGACCCAGTACTTC. Amino acid sequence: CASSLTPGAQETQYF. The chain combines TRBV28 with TRBJ2-5; possible D gene TRBD2, 6 bases. CDR3 size: 15 residues. The V end lost 5 bases, the J end lost 2 bases, and 15 bases lay between the germline ends. CDR1 is MDHEN, CDR2 SYDVKM, per germline.

The rearrangement uses TRBV5-4 and TRBJ2-1; the D gene is possibly TRBD2 (5 bases). With 4 bases removed from V and 2 bases from J, the gap between germline ends came to 19 bases. The V gene's germline CDR1 is SGHNT and CDR2 YYREEE (reference sequence). The CDR3 has 17 residues. Here the CDR3 DNA reads TGTGCCAGCAGCCCAGGAGGTTTGGGGTCGACCTACAATGAGCAGTTCTTC. As protein: CASSPGGLGSTYNEQFF.

The V and J genes are TRBV27 and TRBJ1-1; D call uncertain. Germline loops: CDR1 MNHEY, CDR2 SMNVEV (reference sequence). V dropped 1 base and J dropped 1 base, with 7 bases sitting between them. The CDR3 spans 14 residues. CDR3 nucleotide sequence: TGTGCCAGCAGTTTATTCGGGAGGAACACTGAAGCTTTCTTT. As protein: CASSLFGRNTEAFF.

J is TRBJ2-1 and V is TRBV7-2; no firm D call. The CDR3 sequence is 14 residues long. Germline V gene sequence: CDR1 SGHTA, CDR2 FQGNSA. V was pared by 1 base and J by 6 bases, with 10 bases between. The DNA for the CDR3 is TGTGCCAGCAGCTTAGGCCCTAGGGTCAATGAGCAGTTCTTC. Translated, it gives CASSLGPRVNEQFF.

This clone was counted a single time. This rearrangement joins TRBV28 to TRBJ2-6; 8 nucleotides match TRBD1. The V gene end was trimmed by 3 bases and the J gene end by 0 bases; junction bases not matched to a gene: 7. Germline lookup yields CDR1 MDHEN and CDR2 SYDVKM. The CDR3 sequence is 18 residues long. The CDR3 coding sequence is TGTGCCAGCAGTTTTTGGGGGACAGGACCCTCTGGGGCCAACGTCCTGACTTTC. Protein product: CASSFWGTGPSGANVLTF.

The chain links TRBV7-2 to TRBJ2-5; TRBD2 might be the D (6 bases). Trimming stripped 0 bases from V and 0 bases from J, with 8 bases between. CDR1 and CDR2 from the germline V gene are SGHTA and FQGNSA. This CDR3 comprises 15 residues. CDR3 nucleotide sequence: TGTGCCAGCAGCTTAGCGGGGACTTACCAAGAGACCCAGTACTTC. As protein: CASSLAGTYQETQYF.

This chain uses TRBV7-2 with TRBJ2-5, with D possibly being TRBD1 (7 bases). The V gene's germline CDR1 is SGHTA and CDR2 FQGNSA. V was shortened by 1 base and J by 4 bases, with 16 bases between the two germline ends. CDR3 length: 16 residues. In DNA, the CDR3 is TGTGCCAGCAGCTTAGGCGGGACAGTTGCTAGAGAGACCCAGTACTTC. This encodes CASSLGGTVARETQYF.

The chain joins TRBV4-1 to TRBJ2-2; 7 nucleotides match TRBD1. Per the germline V gene, CDR1 is MGHRA and CDR2 is YSYEKL. CDR3 length equals 15 residues. The ends lost 3 bases at V and 3 bases at J; junction bases unmatched: 4. In nucleotides, the CDR3 is TGCGCCAGCAGCCACACAGGGGATCACACCGGGGAGCTGTTTTTT. Translation gives CASSHTGDHTGELFF.

The chain has TRBV29-1 and TRBJ2-2, with D uncertain. From germline, CDR1 is SQVTM and CDR2 ANQGSEA. This CDR3 has 10 residues. Trimming pared 7 bases from V and 4 bases from J, leaving 4 bases between. CDR3 nucleotides: TGCAGCGGTCGCACCGGGGAGCTGTTTTTT. This encodes CSGRTGELFF.

This chain joins TRBV11-2 and TRBJ1-1; tentatively, D is TRBD1 (5 bases). The germline V gene encodes CDR1 SGHAT and CDR2 FQNNGV. V lost 0 bases and J 9 bases, leaving 11 bases between the germline ends. CDR3 length: 13 residues. The CDR3 region is CASSLDRAGKAFF. The CDR3 DNA reads TGTGCCAGCAGCTTAGATAGGGCAGGGAAAGCTTTCTTT. The full variable domain, rest sourced from reference TRBV11-2 and TRBJ1-1, is EAGVAQSPRYKIIEKRQSVAFWCNPISGHATLYWYQQILGQGPKLLIQFQNNGVVDDSQLPKDRFSAERLKGVDSTLKIQPAKLEDSAVYLCASSLDRAGKAFFGQGTRLTVV.

This clone was recorded a few times. The rearrangement links TRBV29-1 to TRBJ1-2; TRBD1 is a possible D gene (6 bases). The germline CDR1 and CDR2 sequences are SQVTM and ANQGSEA. With 7 bases removed from V and 2 bases from J, the gap between germline ends came to 11 bases. The CDR3 is 12 residues long. CDR3 protein: CSARTENYGYTF. DNA for the CDR3: TGCAGCGCACGGACAGAGAACTATGGCTACACCTTC.

The sample holds a few counts of this clone. The chain joins TRBV4-3 to TRBJ1-6, with D possibly matching TRBD1 (5 bases). This CDR3 is 18 amino acids long. Germline-derived CDR1 and CDR2 are LGHNA and YSLEER. Trimming left V 0 bases short and J 4 bases short, with 16 bases between. DNA for the CDR3: TGCGCCAGCAGCCAAGATAGGGACGGCTCGGGTTATAATTCACCCCTCCACTTT. It translates to CASSQDRDGSGYNSPLHF.

The chain uses TRBV27 and TRBJ2-5; 8 bases fit TRBD1. Germline assignment: CDR1 MNHEY and CDR2 SMNVEV (reference sequence). The CDR3 sequence is 15 residues long. J lost 1 base, V lost 5 bases, and 6 bases had no gene match. The CDR3 DNA reads TGTGCCAGCAGTACAGGGGGGAGCCTCCAAGAGACCCAGTACTTC. It encodes CASSTGGSLQETQYF.

The rearrangement joins TRBV27 to TRBJ2-7, with 7 bases matching TRBD2. After removal of 3 bases from V and 0 bases from J, the junction contained 5 bases not matched to a gene. Germline CDR1 MNHEY, CDR2 SMNVEV (reference sequence). The CDR3 contains 15 residues. CDR3 DNA: TGTGCCAGCAGTTTGCGGCGGGAGTTCTCCTACGAGCAGTACTTC. Its translation: CASSLRREFSYEQYF.

V gene TRBV18 combines with J gene TRBJ2-5; TRBD1 might be the D (5 bases). The CDR3 spans 15 residues. The germline V and J ends were trimmed by 2 bases and 5 bases, with 15 bases remaining between them. Germline CDR1 is KGHSH and CDR2 is LQKENI. CDR3 sequence reads: CASSPLSRKGETQYF. In DNA, the CDR3 is TGTGCCAGCTCACCATTGTCAAGAAAGGGGGAGACCCAGTACTTC. The full variable domain, in which reference TRBV18 and TRBJ2-5 provide the parts outside the CDR3, is NAGVMQNPRHLVRRRGQEARLRCSPMKGHSHVYWYRQLPEEGLKFMVYLQKENIIDESGMPKERFSAEFPKEGPSILRIQQVVRGDSAAYFCASSPLSRKGETQYFGPGTRLLVL.

This chain links TRBV29-1 with TRBJ2-1; 9 bases agree with TRBD1. Trimming at V came to 6 bases and at J to 4 bases, leaving 7 bases not matched to a gene. Germline loops: CDR1 SQVTM, CDR2 ANQGSEA. The CDR3 runs to 14 residues. CDR3 in amino acids: CSVHRDREYNEQFF. The CDR3 DNA follows: TGCAGCGTCCACCGGGACAGGGAGTACAATGAGCAGTTCTTC.

The V call is TRBV29-1, the J call TRBJ1-1; 8 nucleotides agree with TRBD1. The junction had 9 bases not matched to a gene; V was cut back by 7 bases and J by 5 bases. CDR3 size: 13 residues. CDR1 and CDR2 from the germline V gene are SQVTM and ANQGSEA. CDR3 region: CSGGQVDWTEAFF. The DNA of the CDR3 is TGCAGCGGGGGACAGGTTGATTGGACTGAAGCTTTCTTT.

The chain has TRBV19 and TRBJ2-5; TRBD2 might be the D (5 bases). The CDR3 has 12 residues. The V and J ends lost 4 bases and 6 bases respectively, with 9 bases between them. CDR1 LNHDA and CDR2 SQIVND come from the germline V gene (reference sequence). The CDR3 nucleotides are TGTGCCAGTAGTAATAGGGAGCAGACCCAGTACTTC. The encoded protein is CASSNREQTQYF.